This T cell receptor beta chain was captured in a study of response to subunit inactivated influenza vaccine. TCRdb reprocessed the RT-PCR reads via MiXCR and lists one record per CDR3 protein. Among about 650,000 distinct CDR3 sequences listed, 12% to 15% were seen once. The germline V and J ends were trimmed by 3 bases and 6 bases, with 13 bases remaining between them. This CDR3 comprises 14 residues. Germline CDR1 SGHTA, CDR2 FQGNSA. The study, taken as a whole, reports: The authors suggested that few new T cells are recruited per seasonal influenza vaccination.

As to this clonotype: The target antigen is unknown.

This TCR was sampled from a middle-aged man who received an inactivated influenza vaccine. The J gene is TRBJ2-3, the V gene TRBV7-2, with D perhaps TRBD2 (5 bases). Material: PBMCs from blood, obtained around two weeks before vaccination. The CDR3 coding sequence is TGTGCCAGCAGCTTGGTGCGGGTAGGGGATACGCAGTATTTT. Translated, it gives CASSLVRVGDTQYF.